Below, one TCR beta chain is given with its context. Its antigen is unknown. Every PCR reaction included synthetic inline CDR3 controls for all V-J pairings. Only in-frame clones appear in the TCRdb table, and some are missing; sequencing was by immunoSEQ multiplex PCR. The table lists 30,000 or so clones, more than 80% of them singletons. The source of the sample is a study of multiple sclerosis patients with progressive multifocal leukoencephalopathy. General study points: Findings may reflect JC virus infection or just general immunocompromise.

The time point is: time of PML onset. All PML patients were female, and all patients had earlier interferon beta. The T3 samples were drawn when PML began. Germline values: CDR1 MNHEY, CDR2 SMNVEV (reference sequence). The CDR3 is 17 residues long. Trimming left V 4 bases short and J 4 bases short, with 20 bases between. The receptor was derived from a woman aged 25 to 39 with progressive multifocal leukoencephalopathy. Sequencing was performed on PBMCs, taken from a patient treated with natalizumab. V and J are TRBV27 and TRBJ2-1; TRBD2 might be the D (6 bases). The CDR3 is CASSSGGARFSYNEQFF. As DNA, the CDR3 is TGTGCCAGCAGTTCCGGCGGGGCTCGTTTCAGTTACAATGAGCAGTTCTTC.